The 22 T cell receptor beta chains in this list originate from one sample, sequenced in a study of a mutant IDH1 vaccine in newly diagnosed glioma. TCRdb's table, derived via immunoSEQ multiplex PCR, lists solely in-frame clones and lacks some. Among more than 40,000 clones listed, about 77% were seen once. No cognate antigen is known for these TCRs. Indicated time point: week 5, during vaccination. It was 300 ug of mutant IDH1 20-mer peptide that made up each vaccine dose, given with topical imiquimod. Sequenced material: PBMCs, taken from a glioma patient whose treatment included an IDH1 peptide vaccine. The receptors come from a woman aged 40 to 50 with glioma.

J is TRBJ2-3 and V is TRBV7-3; a weak D match, TRBD2 (6 bases). The germline gives CDR1 SGHTA, CDR2 FQGTGA. Between the trimmed V and J ends, which lost 4 bases and 0 bases, there was a span of 8 bases. The CDR3 runs to 14 residues. The DNA of the CDR3 is TGTGCCAGCAGCTCCGGGACTAGCACAGATACGCAGTATTTT. Translating it yields CASSSGTSTDTQYF.

The chain uses TRBV11-2 and TRBJ1-2; maybe TRBD1 (6 bases). This CDR3 comprises 12 residues. Germline assignment: CDR1 SGHAT and CDR2 FQNNGV. The V end was cut by 5 bases, the J end by 8 bases, with 12 bases between. CDR3: CASSPTGPGYTF. The CDR3 DNA follows: TGTGCCAGCAGCCCGACAGGTCCAGGCTACACCTTC.

V gene TRBV4-1 combines with J gene TRBJ2-5; D may be TRBD1 (5 bases). Trimming left V 1 base short and J 4 bases short, with 10 bases between. The CDR3 has 14 amino acids. Germline V gene data show CDR1 as MGHRA and CDR2 as YSYEKL. The DNA for the CDR3 is TGCGCCAGCAGCCAAGCCGGGCAGGGAGAGACCCAGTACTTC. It translates to CASSQAGQGETQYF.

This clone appeared once. The V gene is TRBV7-9, the J gene TRBJ2-1; 10 nucleotides agree with TRBD2. V shed 4 bases and J 7 bases; nucleotides not matched to a gene: 7. In germline, CDR1 is SEHNR, CDR2 FQNEAQ (reference sequence). This CDR3 is built from 15 residues. CDR3 residues: CASSSTSGVGNEQFF. DNA of the CDR3: TGTGCCAGCAGCTCCACTAGCGGGGTTGGGAATGAGCAGTTCTTC.

The chain couples TRBV7-6 to TRBJ2-7; 7 bases match TRBD1. The CDR3 runs to 13 residues. Germline V CDR1 and CDR2: SGHVS, FNYEAQ. Trimming removed 5 bases from V and 9 bases from J; junction bases left unmatched: 10. Here the CDR3 reads CASSPWDSPGQYF. The CDR3 bases are TGTGCCAGCAGCCCCTGGGACAGCCCCGGGCAGTACTTC.

This chain connects TRBV2 to TRBJ2-2; D gene ambiguous. Deletions cut 5 bases from V and 5 bases from J, with 18 bases between. Germline V gives CDR1 SNHLY, CDR2 FYNNEI. CDR3 length: 16 amino acids. The CDR3 is CASSWLGGSQTGELFF. In DNA form, the CDR3 reads TGTGCCAGCAGTTGGCTGGGCGGTAGTCAAACCGGGGAGCTGTTTTTT.

J is TRBJ2-7 and V is TRBV9, with D maybe TRBD2 (5 bases). The V end lost 4 bases, the J end lost 5 bases, and 16 bases lay between the germline ends. The germline V gene has CDR1 SGDLS and CDR2 YYNGEE. The CDR3 has 14 residues. CDR3 amino acids: CASSFSTGSHEQYF. CDR3 sequence (DNA): TGTGCCAGCAGCTTCTCCACGGGGTCCCACGAGCAGTACTTC.

This clone showed up just a few times. V gene TRBV19 combines with J gene TRBJ1-2; weak D call: TRBD1 (5 bases). V was shortened by 6 bases and J by 7 bases, with 6 bases between the two germline ends. The CDR3 length is 10 residues. Germline values: CDR1 LNHDA, CDR2 SQIVND (reference sequence). This CDR3 reads CASRGVGYTF. CDR3 DNA: TGTGCCAGTAGGGGGGTTGGCTACACCTTC.

To note about this clone: A read error may produce the germline difference seen at one junction end. The genes are TRBV7-9 and TRBJ1-2; D unclear. The V gene's germline CDR1 is SEHNR and CDR2 FQNEAQ (reference sequence). This CDR3 comprises 13 residues. The CDR3 DNA reads TGTGTCAGCAGCCCCACCCCCGAGCGAAGCTACACCTTC. Its protein product is CVSSPTPERSYTF.

The chain has TRBV25-1 and TRBJ1-2; 8 nucleotides match TRBD1. The V gene's germline CDR1 is MGHDK and CDR2 SYGVNS. V shed 8 bases and J 4 bases; nucleotides not matched to a gene: 6. The CDR3 is 13 amino acids. The CDR3 DNA is TGTGCCAGCTCTAAAGGACAGGGCTATGGCTACACCTTC. This codes for CASSKGQGYGYTF.

In DNA form, the CDR3 reads TGTGCCAGCAGGGCTACAAGCAATGAGCAGTTCTTC. It specifies CASRATSNEQFF. V and J are TRBV6-1 and TRBJ2-1; no clear D gene. V was pared by 6 bases and J by 6 bases, with 9 bases between. CDR3 size: 12 residues. Germline values: CDR1 MNHNS, CDR2 SASEGT.

The chain is built from TRBV5-1 and TRBJ2-5; D call uncertain. This CDR3 spans 12 amino acids. Germline V lookup: CDR1 SGHRS, CDR2 YFSETQ. Trimming took 4 bases from V and 2 from J, leaving 6 bases between them. The chain's CDR3 is CASSTKQETQYF. CDR3 DNA sequence: TGCGCCAGCAGCACCAAACAAGAGACCCAGTACTTC.

The V and J genes are TRBV7-8 and TRBJ1-1, with D tentatively TRBD1 (5 bases). The length of the CDR3 is 18 residues. The germline gives CDR1 SGHVS, CDR2 FQNEAQ. V lost 2 bases and J lost 4, with 23 bases in between. In DNA form, the CDR3 reads TGTGCCAGCAGCTTAAGAATCCAGGGAGATTCTAGGGGCACTGAAGCTTTCTTT. Translating it yields CASSLRIQGDSRGTEAFF.

CDR3 amino acids: CSVEAPSTYEQYF. Written as DNA, the CDR3 is TGCAGCGTTGAAGCCCCTAGCACCTACGAGCAGTACTTC. The chain is built from TRBV29-1 and TRBJ2-7; TRBD2 might be the D (5 bases). Germline-derived CDR1 and CDR2 are SQVTM and ANQGSEA. Trimming took 1 base from V and 2 from J, leaving 9 bases between them. The CDR3 covers 13 residues.

J is TRBJ2-5 and V is TRBV12-5; D is unresolved. The CDR3 loop spans 12 amino acids. The germline V gene has CDR1 LGHNT and CDR2 FRNRAP. V dropped 5 bases and J dropped 7 bases, with 11 bases sitting between them. The chain's CDR3 is CASGPDPVTQYF. Written as DNA, the CDR3 is TGTGCTAGTGGTCCCGACCCGGTGACCCAGTACTTC. Full variable domain (remainder filled in from reference TRBV12-5 and TRBJ2-5): DARVTQTPRHKVTEMGQEVTMRCQPILGHNTVFWYRQTMMQGLELLAYFRNRAPLDDSGMPKDRFSAEMPDATLATLKIQPSEPRDSAVYFCASGPDPVTQYFGPGTRLLVL.

This CDR3 reads CAISDWAGDNTGELFF. In DNA, the CDR3 is TGTGCCATCAGTGATTGGGCGGGGGATAACACCGGGGAGCTGTTTTTT. The chain links TRBV10-3 to TRBJ2-2, with 7 bases that match TRBD2. Germline CDR1 is ENHRY and CDR2 is SYGVKD. J gave up 2 bases and V 3 bases, and 6 bases lay outside the gene matches. The CDR3 totals 16 residues.

This sequence joins TRBV7-9 and TRBJ1-4; tentative D call: TRBD1 (5 bases). CDR1 and CDR2 (germline): SEHNR, FQNEAQ (reference sequence). The CDR3 is 14 amino acids. Trimming left V 0 bases short and J 10 bases short, with 12 bases between. The CDR3 DNA is TGTGCCAGCAGCTTAGCCGCGGGGACTGGAAAACTGTTTTTT. It translates to CASSLAAGTGKLFF. The full variable domain, with the rest looked up from reference TRBV7-9 and TRBJ1-4, is DTGVSQNPRHKITKRGQNVTFRCDPISEHNRLYWYRQTLGQGPEFLTYFQNEAQLEKSRLLSDRFSAERPKGSFSTLEIQRTEQGDSAMYLCASSLAAGTGKLFFGSGTQLSVL.

V and J are TRBV4-2 and TRBJ2-1, with D uncertain. This CDR3 comprises 14 residues. Trimming took 1 base from V and 2 from J, leaving 6 bases between them. Germline assignment: CDR1 LGHNA and CDR2 YNFKEQ. The CDR3 loop is CASSQVLAYNEQFF. CDR3 bases: TGTGCCAGCAGCCAAGTGCTAGCCTACAATGAGCAGTTCTTC.

V and J are TRBV5-1 and TRBJ2-5, with D unclear. Germline CDR1 reads SGHRS; CDR2 reads YFSETQ. V lost 1 base, J lost 0 bases, and 7 bases lay in between. The CDR3 runs 14 residues. The CDR3 loop is CASSLIGDQETQYF. CDR3 DNA: TGCGCCAGCAGCTTGATAGGAGACCAAGAGACCCAGTACTTC.

This clone has only a few counts. The chain carries TRBV4-1 and TRBJ1-5, with D unclear. V lost 8 bases, J lost 4 bases, and 3 bases lay in between. CDR3 length: 10 amino acids. Germline V gives CDR1 MGHRA, CDR2 YSYEKL. CDR3 protein: CASPNQPQHF. CDR3 bases: TGCGCCAGCCCAAATCAGCCCCAGCATTTT.

The CDR3 loop reads CASSSKGGGSSNTGELFF. In nucleotides, the CDR3 is TGTGCCAGCAGTTCGAAGGGGGGGGGCTCAAGCAACACCGGGGAGCTGTTTTTT. The chain couples TRBV7-2 to TRBJ2-2; D might be TRBD2 (7 bases). Germline loops: CDR1 SGHTA, CDR2 FQGNSA. This CDR3 is built from 18 residues. V was cut by 6 bases and J by 2 bases, with 22 bases left in between.

The genes are TRBV19 and TRBJ2-3; D gene uncertain. This CDR3 comprises 14 residues. V gave up 6 bases and J gave up 0 bases, with 10 bases separating them. Germline V CDR1 and CDR2: LNHDA, SQIVND (reference sequence). The CDR3 DNA follows: TGTGCCAGTAGCATGGCAACTAGCACAGATACGCAGTATTTT. Encoded protein: CASSMATSTDTQYF.